This record looks at one TCR beta chain sequence and its context. This specimen belongs to a study of blood T cell repertoires in COVID-19. V was shortened by 8 bases and J by 6 bases, with 17 bases between the two germline ends. The CDR3 covers 14 residues. Germline V gene lookup returns CDR1 SNHLY and CDR2 FYNNEI. The protocol was immunoSEQ multiplex PCR, while the TCRdb copy is restricted to in-frame clones and leaves out a portion. The sample shows roughly 150,000 clones, 75% to 85% of them seen only once. The sample consisted of peripheral blood. The chain links TRBV2 to TRBJ1-5; tentative D call: TRBD1 (6 bases). This receptor was identified in a woman aged 50 to 60 with acute or convalescent COVID-19. The CDR3 region is CASGLQGTGQPQHF. The CDR3, as DNA: TGTGCCAGCGGTCTACAGGGAACTGGTCAGCCCCAGCATTTT.